Below are 11 T cell receptor beta chains sequenced from a single sample in a study of a mutant IDH1 vaccine in newly diagnosed glioma. Profiled with immunoSEQ multiplex PCR; TCRdb holds only in-frame clones, not every one. This sample has approximately 76,000 clones, with roughly nine tenths found just once. Antigens of these TCRs are unknown. The time point denotes: week 5, during vaccination. The content of each vaccine dose was 300 ug of mutant IDH1 20-mer peptide, and topical imiquimod accompanied it. The material sequenced was PBMCs, taken from a glioma patient whose treatment included an IDH1 peptide vaccine. Every receptor here comes from a woman aged 45-65 years with glioma.

This clone came up once. DNA for the CDR3: TGTGCCAGAAGATCCCCGGGTTACAATGAGCAGTTCTTC. It yields the protein CARRSPGYNEQFF. The V and J genes are TRBV5-3 and TRBJ2-1, with D unclear. TRBV5-3 is sorted into the ORF group, with uncertain function. The germline V and J ends were trimmed by 5 bases and 4 bases, with 10 bases remaining between them. The CDR3 has 13 amino acids.

This chain connects TRBV7-9 to TRBJ2-2, with 8 bases lining up with TRBD1. The germline gives CDR1 SEHNR, CDR2 FQNEAQ (reference sequence). The ends lost 5 bases at V and 4 bases at J; junction bases unmatched: 6. This CDR3 contains 15 residues. In nucleotides, the CDR3 is TGTGCCAGCAGCACCCCTCAGGGGGCCACCGGGGAGCTGTTTTTT. Encoded protein: CASSTPQGATGELFF.

The chain employs TRBV7-8 and TRBJ2-7, with 9 bases lining up with TRBD1. The CDR3 totals 15 residues. In germline, CDR1 is SGHVS, CDR2 FQNEAQ. The J segment lost 3 bases and the V segment lost 1 base, leaving 4 bases of the junction unmatched. The CDR3 region is CASSLGDRVLYEQYF. The CDR3 coding sequence is TGTGCCAGCAGCTTAGGGGACAGGGTCCTCTACGAGCAGTACTTC.

This chain uses TRBV5-6 with TRBJ2-5; D remains unclear. The J call may be incorrect, as the DNA end agrees better with TRBJ2-7. Per the germline V gene, CDR1 is SGHDT and CDR2 is YYEEEE. The CDR3 is 13 amino acids. Here the CDR3 DNA reads TGTGCCAGCAGCTTTTTTCGCAGCCACGAGCAGTACTTC. Protein product: CASSFFRSHEQYF.

This chain links TRBV27 with TRBJ2-5; no reliable D call. The last part of the DNA fits TRBJ2-7 better; the J call may be wrong. The length of the CDR3 is 12 residues. The germline gives CDR1 MNHEY, CDR2 SMNVEV (reference sequence). This CDR3 reads CASSPPLGEQYF. The CDR3 DNA reads as TGTGCCAGCAGTCCGCCCCTCGGCGAGCAGTACTTC.

V and J are TRBV9 and TRBJ2-7; 10 bases align to TRBD1. CDR1 SGDLS and CDR2 YYNGEE come from the germline V gene. The ends lost 4 bases at V and 3 bases at J; junction bases unmatched: 13. There are 17 residues in the CDR3. The CDR3 sequence: CASSTGTGANPFYEQYF. The CDR3 DNA is TGTGCCAGCAGCACCGGGACAGGGGCCAATCCATTCTACGAGCAGTACTTC.

The CDR3 spells CASSQAQGRREKLFF. CDR3 nucleotides: TGCGCCAGCAGCCAAGCCCAGGGGCGGCGTGAAAAACTGTTTTTT. This chain uses TRBV4-1 with TRBJ1-4, with a weak D call TRBD1 (6 bases). V was pared by 1 base and J by 7 bases, with 13 bases between. CDR1 and CDR2 from the germline V gene are MGHRA and YSYEKL. CDR3 size: 15 residues.

This clone was seen only once. The rearrangement joins TRBV6-5 to TRBJ1-5; TRBD1 aligns across 12 bases. The length of the CDR3 is 15 residues. Germline V gene data show CDR1 as MNHEY and CDR2 as SVGAGI. Trimming removed 5 bases from V and 7 bases from J; junction bases left unmatched: 6. CDR3 nucleotides: TGTGCCAGCAGTCTCGGGACAGGGGGCGTACAGCCCCAGCATTTT. This sequence encodes CASSLGTGGVQPQHF.

This chain connects TRBV15 to TRBJ2-5; 9 nucleotides align to TRBD2. Per germline, CDR1 LNHNV and CDR2 YYDKDF (reference sequence). Unmatched junction bases numbered 5, after V lost 1 base and J lost 5 bases. The CDR3 is made up of 15 amino acids. CDR3 region: CATSRVAGEVETQYF. CDR3 coding DNA: TGTGCCACCAGCAGAGTAGCGGGAGAGGTGGAGACCCAGTACTTC.

J is TRBJ2-5 and V is TRBV5-8; tentatively, D is TRBD1 (5 bases). CDR3 size: 14 residues. Trimming removed 2 bases from V and 1 base from J, with 9 bases in between. CDR1 SGHTS and CDR2 YDEGEE come from the germline V gene. CDR3 sequence (DNA): TGTGCCAGCAGCTTACAGGCCGTCCAAGAGACCCAGTACTTC. This codes for CASSLQAVQETQYF.

This clone has only one observation. The gene calls are TRBV15 and TRBJ2-5; D unclear. Trimming pared 0 bases from V and 2 bases from J, leaving 7 bases between. The CDR3 sequence is 14 residues long. CDR1 LNHNV and CDR2 YYDKDF come from the germline V gene (reference sequence). The CDR3 DNA is TGTGCCACCAGCAGAGATCCAGCTCAAGAGACCCAGTACTTC. Protein sequence: CATSRDPAQETQYF.